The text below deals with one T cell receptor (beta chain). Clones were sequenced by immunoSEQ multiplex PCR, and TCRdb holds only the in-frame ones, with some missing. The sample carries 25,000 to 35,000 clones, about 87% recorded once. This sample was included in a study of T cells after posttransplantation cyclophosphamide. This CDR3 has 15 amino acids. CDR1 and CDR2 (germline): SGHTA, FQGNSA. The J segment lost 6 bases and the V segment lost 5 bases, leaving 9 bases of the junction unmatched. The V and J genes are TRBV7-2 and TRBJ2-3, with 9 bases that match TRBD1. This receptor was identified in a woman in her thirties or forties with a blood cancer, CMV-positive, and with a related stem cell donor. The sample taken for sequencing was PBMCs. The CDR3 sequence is CASSPWTGEMDTQYF. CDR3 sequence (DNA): TGTGCCAGCAGCCCATGGACAGGGGAAATGGATACGCAGTATTTT.